These 29 T cell receptor beta chains originate from one sample sequenced in a study of Ad26.COV2.S vaccination and SARS-CoV-2 variants. This table comes from immunoSEQ multiplex PCR, and its TCRdb copy is limited to in-frame clones, with some not included. In the table there are about 350,000 clones, roughly 90% of which are singletons. Specified treatment: roughly 20 received Ad26.COV2.S at low or high dose, single or two shots; about five received placebo; per-sample allocation not given. Samples analyzed were those drawn on day 63 after the first vaccine or placebo injection. Source: peripheral blood, taken in a trial of Ad26.COV2.S vaccine versus placebo. The receptors originated from a person between 18 and 60 years old who received the Ad26.COV2.S COVID-19 vaccine or a placebo.

V is TRBV6-5 and J is TRBJ1-4; 8 bases fit TRBD1. Unmatched junction bases numbered 5, after V lost 8 bases and J lost 0 bases. The V gene's germline CDR1 is MNHEY and CDR2 SVGAGI. CDR3 size: 15 residues. CDR3 sequence: CASRGQEATNEKLFF. In DNA form, the CDR3 reads TGTGCCAGCCGGGGACAGGAAGCAACTAATGAAAAACTGTTTTTT.

V and J are TRBV24-1 and TRBJ1-1; D not certain. V dropped 4 bases and J dropped 3 bases, with 8 bases sitting between them. There are 13 residues in the CDR3. Germline-derived CDR1 and CDR2 are KGHDR and SFDVKD. The CDR3 nucleotides read TGTGCCACCAGTGAAGGGAGCTACACTGAAGCTTTCTTT. Its translation: CATSEGSYTEAFF.

The chain links TRBV5-1 to TRBJ1-5; TRBD1 matches at 8 bases. The CDR3 contains 14 residues. CDR1 SGHRS and CDR2 YFSETQ come from the germline V gene. V shed 0 bases, J shed 5 bases, and the junction held 1 base outside the gene matches. DNA of the CDR3: TGCGCCAGCAGCTTGGAGGGACAGGATCAGCCCCAGCATTTT. Protein sequence: CASSLEGQDQPQHF.

This clone was counted between two and nine times. CDR3 sequence (DNA): TGCGCCAGCAGCCTGACAGGGGGCCCCGGGGAGCTGTTTTTT. Translated: CASSLTGGPGELFF. The chain is built from TRBV4-1 and TRBJ2-2; TRBD1 matches 10 bases. The CDR3 covers 14 residues. The germline gives CDR1 MGHRA, CDR2 YSYEKL. The J segment lost 6 bases and the V segment lost 4 bases, leaving 2 bases of the junction unmatched.

The CDR3 reads CASSPRQGIHYEQYF. The CDR3 nucleotides read TGTGCCAGCAGCCCGCGACAGGGTATCCACTACGAGCAGTACTTC. The chain recombines TRBV7-6 with TRBJ2-7; TRBD1 aligns across 7 bases. Germline V gives CDR1 SGHVS, CDR2 FNYEAQ. The V gene end was trimmed by 5 bases and the J gene end by 3 bases; junction bases not matched to a gene: 10. The CDR3 loop spans 15 amino acids.

V gene TRBV28 combines with J gene TRBJ2-5, with D possibly called TRBD1 or TRBD2 (5 bases each). The germline V and J ends were trimmed by 3 bases and 5 bases, with 13 bases remaining between them. Germline CDR1 is MDHEN and CDR2 is SYDVKM. This CDR3 has 14 residues. CDR3 DNA sequence: TGTGCCAGCAGTTTCAGGGACCCCGGTGAGACCCAGTACTTC. Residues: CASSFRDPGETQYF.

The rearrangement links TRBV7-2 to TRBJ2-1; the D is unclear. Germline CDR1 is SGHTA and CDR2 is FQGNSA. V was pared by 8 bases and J by 4 bases, with 18 bases between. The CDR3 has 15 amino acids. The CDR3 DNA reads TGTGCCAGCGCCGCCCAGGCTGGACGTTACAATGAGCAGTTCTTC. Its protein product is CASAAQAGRYNEQFF. Filled out from reference TRBV7-2 and TRBJ2-1, the complete variable domain reads GAGVSQSPSNKVTEKGKDVELRCDPISGHTALYWYRQSLGQGLEFLIYFQGNSAPDKSGLPSDRFSAERTGGSVSTLTIQRTQQEDSAVYLCASAAQAGRYNEQFFGPGTRLTVL.

The V call is TRBV7-9, the J call TRBJ2-2; D is perhaps TRBD1 (5 bases). V lost 1 base to trimming and J lost 4 bases, with 7 bases between them. CDR1 is SEHNR, CDR2 FQNEAQ, per germline (reference sequence). The CDR3 consists of 14 residues. CDR3 DNA: TGTGCCAGCAGCTTAGGTGGGGCCACCGGGGAGCTGTTTTTT. Translation: CASSLGGATGELFF.

The chain recombines TRBV13 with TRBJ2-1, with a possible D match to TRBD1 (6 bases). The CDR3 runs 15 residues. Germline V CDR1 and CDR2: PRHDT, FYEKMQ (reference sequence). V was shortened by 4 bases and J by 8 bases, with 18 bases between the two germline ends. The CDR3 spells CASSSPDGQFYEQFF. DNA of the CDR3: TGTGCCAGCAGCTCCCCGGATGGACAGTTTTATGAGCAGTTCTTC.

This sequence joins TRBV3-1 (or the pseudogene TRBV3-2) and TRBJ2-3; 11 bases line up with TRBD2. Germline V gene sequence: CDR1 LGHDT, CDR2 YNNKEL (reference sequence). There are 18 residues in the CDR3. Trimming cost V 3 bases and J 2 bases; bases outside gene matches: 10. The CDR3 bases are TGTGCCAGCAGCCAGATACTAGCGGGGGACATCAACACAGATACGCAGTATTTT. It encodes CASSQILAGDINTDTQYF.

The chain joins TRBV29-1 to TRBJ1-2; no definite D call. The V gene lost 6 bases and the J gene lost 10 bases, with 6 bases spanning the gap. This CDR3 has 8 residues. CDR1 is SQVTM, CDR2 ANQGSEA, per germline. As DNA, the CDR3 is TGCAGCGTAGGTGACTACACCTTC. Protein: CSVGDYTF.

V usage is TRBV2 and J usage is TRBJ1-6; maybe TRBD1 (6 bases). The V and J ends lost 4 bases and 2 bases respectively, with 12 bases between them. Per the germline V gene, CDR1 is SNHLY and CDR2 is FYNNEI. CDR3 length equals 16 residues. Here the CDR3 reads CASSAGQSPYNSPLHF. The CDR3 nucleotides read TGTGCCAGCAGTGCAGGACAGAGCCCCTATAATTCACCCCTCCACTTT.

This clone was recorded only once. The CDR3 nucleotides read TGTGCCTCCAATGCCGCACTCGGGGAGCAGCCCCAGCATTTT. Its protein product is CASNAALGEQPQHF. The chain has TRBV28 and TRBJ1-5; no clear D gene. This CDR3 has 14 residues. Germline CDR1 and CDR2: MDHEN and SYDVKM. Trimming stripped 11 bases from V and 7 bases from J, with 21 bases between.

The chain uses TRBV28 and TRBJ1-2; weak D call: TRBD1 (5 bases). This CDR3 contains 11 residues. V gave up 4 bases and J gave up 6 bases, with 6 bases separating them. Germline CDR1 MDHEN, CDR2 SYDVKM. The CDR3 loop reads CASSWGDGYTF. CDR3 sequence (DNA): TGTGCCAGCAGTTGGGGGGATGGCTACACCTTC.

The rearrangement joins TRBV7-9 to TRBJ2-2; TRBD1 matches 7 bases. J was trimmed by 13 bases and V by 4 bases; bases with no gene match: 12. CDR1 is SEHNR, CDR2 FQNEAQ, per germline (reference sequence). The CDR3 sequence is 14 residues long. The CDR3 loop reads CASSSRGQLAGLFF. As DNA, the CDR3 is TGTGCCAGCAGCTCCCGGGGACAGTTGGCCGGGCTGTTTTTT. The full variable domain, in which reference TRBV7-9 and TRBJ2-2 provide the parts outside the CDR3, is DTGVSQNPRHKITKRGQNVTFRCDPISEHNRLYWYRQTLGQGPEFLTYFQNEAQLEKSRLLSDRFSAERPKGSFSTLEIQRTEQGDSAMYLCASSSRGQLAGLFFGEGSRLTVL.

J is TRBJ1-1 and V is TRBV4-1; 8 bases map to TRBD1. The CDR3 runs 15 residues. Germline CDR1 is MGHRA and CDR2 is YSYEKL. The V and J ends lost 4 bases and 0 bases, in that order; junction bases with no gene match: 4. CDR3 in DNA: TGCGCCAGCAGCCGCGGACAGGGTGTGAACACTGAAGCTTTCTTT. This encodes CASSRGQGVNTEAFF.

This clone was found a few times. V gene TRBV5-5 combines with J gene TRBJ1-6; unclear D gene. The germline CDR1 and CDR2 sequences are SGHKS and YYEKEE (reference sequence). The V end lost 0 bases, the J end lost 6 bases, and 10 bases lay between the germline ends. This CDR3 spans 15 amino acids. This CDR3 is CASSLARPGNSPLHF. CDR3 sequence (DNA): TGTGCCAGCAGCTTGGCACGGCCTGGTAATTCACCCCTCCACTTT.

V usage is TRBV9 and J usage is TRBJ2-2; D remains ambiguous. Germline lookup yields CDR1 SGDLS and CDR2 YYNGEE. The CDR3 loop spans 15 amino acids. Trimming took off 0 bases at V and 1 base at J, with 7 bases between the two ends. In DNA form, the CDR3 reads TGTGCCAGCAGCGTAGGTCAGGAGAACACCGGGGAGCTGTTTTTT. Residues: CASSVGQENTGELFF.

This clone has only one observation. The chain joins TRBV27 to TRBJ1-3; 8 bases fit TRBD1. This CDR3 comprises 17 residues. V was pared by 3 bases and J by 3 bases, with 10 bases of the junction left unmatched. CDR1 and CDR2 (germline): MNHEY, SMNVEV (reference sequence). The CDR3 sequence: CASSLTGQGRSGNTIYF. CDR3 bases: TGTGCCAGCAGTTTGACCGGACAGGGACGGAGTGGAAACACCATATATTTT.

In this sample, this clone turned up a few times. The chain uses TRBV28 and TRBJ2-7, with TRBD1 matching 11 bases. Trimming at V came to 5 bases and at J to 3 bases, leaving 6 bases not matched to a gene. CDR1 is MDHEN, CDR2 SYDVKM, per germline. The CDR3 contains 15 residues. CDR3 in DNA: TGTGCCAGCAGTGGGGGACAGGGGGTAAACTACGAGCAGTACTTC. As protein: CASSGGQGVNYEQYF.

This chain connects TRBV5-4 to TRBJ2-5, with 10 bases aligning to TRBD2. This CDR3 is 17 amino acids long. Germline CDR1 is SGHNT and CDR2 is YYREEE (reference sequence). J lost 3 bases, V lost 1 base, and 9 bases had no gene match. The CDR3 here is CASSLSGLAGAKETQYF. CDR3 in DNA: TGTGCCAGCAGCTTGTCCGGCCTAGCGGGAGCTAAAGAGACCCAGTACTTC.

V is TRBV6-5 and J is TRBJ1-4; D unclear. V was pared by 8 bases and J by 5 bases, with 15 bases between. The CDR3 runs 14 residues. CDR1 and CDR2 from the germline V gene are MNHEY and SVGAGI. This chain's CDR3 is CASLKKGSNEKLFF. The CDR3, as DNA: TGTGCCAGCCTTAAGAAGGGCTCCAATGAAAAACTGTTTTTT.

The chain carries TRBV7-2 and TRBJ2-5; D is uncertain. CDR3 length equals 15 residues. V gave up 2 bases and J gave up 2 bases, with 12 bases separating them. Germline V CDR1 and CDR2: SGHTA, FQGNSA. This chain's CDR3 is CASSLLYGRQETQYF. The CDR3 DNA is TGTGCCAGCAGCTTACTATACGGCAGACAAGAGACCCAGTACTTC.

The rearrangement uses TRBV19 and TRBJ1-2, with D uncertain. The CDR3 has 13 residues. V lost 5 bases, J lost 4 bases, and 11 bases lay in between. Germline CDR1 is LNHDA and CDR2 is SQIVND (reference sequence). DNA of the CDR3: TGTGCCAGTAGTCCCGGACCCGCCTATGGCTACACCTTC. It specifies CASSPGPAYGYTF. The complete variable domain, with remaining parts taken from reference TRBV19 and TRBJ1-2, reads DGGITQSPKYLFRKEGQNVTLSCEQNLNHDAMYWYRQDPGQGLRLIYYSQIVNDFQKGDIAEGYSVSREKKESFPLTVTSAQKNPTAFYLCASSPGPAYGYTFGSGTRLTVV.

This rearrangement joins TRBV5-1 to TRBJ1-1; TRBD1 aligns across 9 bases. Germline assignment: CDR1 SGHRS and CDR2 YFSETQ. The CDR3 totals 15 residues. The V segment lost 4 bases and the J segment 4 bases; nucleotides outside the gene matches: 8. The CDR3: CASSPATGGGTEAFF. The CDR3 nucleotides are TGCGCCAGCAGCCCGGCGACAGGGGGTGGCACTGAAGCTTTCTTT.

This clone was observed a single time. V gene TRBV2 combines with J gene TRBJ1-2, with a possible D match to TRBD1 (5 bases). Germline lookup yields CDR1 SNHLY and CDR2 FYNNEI. The CDR3 has 13 amino acids. The V and J ends lost 3 bases and 4 bases respectively, with 9 bases between them. The CDR3 nucleotides read TGTGCCAGCAGTGACAGGGATTTCTATGGCTACACCTTC. This codes for CASSDRDFYGYTF.

The chain employs TRBV14 and TRBJ1-6; D unclear. Germline CDR1 SGHDN, CDR2 FVKESK. The germline V and J ends were trimmed by 1 base and 12 bases, with 10 bases remaining between them. The CDR3 contains 13 residues. The CDR3 bases are TGTGCCAGCAGCCAAGTAGCCGAGGAACCCCTCCACTTT. Translation: CASSQVAEEPLHF.

The rearrangement links TRBV5-6 to TRBJ2-5; TRBD1 agrees at 10 bases. The CDR3 loop spans 16 amino acids. Per germline, CDR1 SGHDT and CDR2 YYEEEE. With 5 bases clipped from V and 2 bases from J, the junction kept 9 bases outside the gene matches. The CDR3 DNA reads TGTGCCAGCAGACGCAGGACAGGGGGGCGACAAGAGACCCAGTACTTC. This codes for CASRRRTGGRQETQYF.

In DNA, the CDR3 is TGTGCCAGCAGCGTAGGCAAAGGGCAGGGGTTTAGAGAGAACACCGGGGAGCTGTTTTTT. Its protein is CASSVGKGQGFRENTGELFF. The chain employs TRBV9 and TRBJ2-2; D possibly corresponds to TRBD1 (6 bases). The CDR3 is 20 residues long. Trimming stripped 0 bases from V and 1 base from J, with 22 bases between. Germline V gene lookup returns CDR1 SGDLS and CDR2 YYNGEE. Using reference TRBV9 and TRBJ2-2 for the parts outside the CDR3, the full variable domain is DSGVTQTPKHLITATGQRVTLRCSPRSGDLSVYWYQQSLDQGLQFLIQYYNGEERAKGNILERFSAQQFPDLHSELNLSSLELGDSALYFCASSVGKGQGFRENTGELFFGEGSRLTVL.